The 26 T cell receptor beta chains below come from one sample, sequenced in a study of cytomegalovirus exposure and HLA in healthy donors. 13 Jbeta primers and 60 Vbeta primers were used for the PCR. Profiling relied on immunoSEQ multiplex PCR, and the TCRdb table lists in-frame clones only, not all of them. The sample holds 65,000 to 85,000 clones, about 81% seen once. The sequencing sample was made of PBMCs. The receptors derive from a woman aged 40-49 years in good health and CMV-seropositive.

This clone has only a few counts. V gene TRBV11-2 combines with J gene TRBJ2-5, with a weak D call TRBD2 (6 bases). Trimming removed 5 bases at V and 1 base at J, with 8 bases between. CDR1 SGHAT and CDR2 FQNNGV come from the germline V gene. The CDR3 length is 13 residues. The CDR3 DNA reads as TGTGCCAGCAGCATGACTAGCCAAGAGACCCAGTACTTC. Protein product: CASSMTSQETQYF. The whole variable domain, remainder taken from reference TRBV11-2 and TRBJ2-5, is EAGVAQSPRYKIIEKRQSVAFWCNPISGHATLYWYQQILGQGPKLLIQFQNNGVVDDSQLPKDRFSAERLKGVDSTLKIQPAKLEDSAVYLCASSMTSQETQYFGPGTRLLVL.

This chain uses TRBV7-2 with TRBJ2-5, with D possibly TRBD2 on 7 matching bases. V shed 2 bases and J shed 3 bases, with 13 bases lying between them. Germline-derived CDR1 and CDR2 are SGHTA and FQGNSA. The CDR3 loop spans 15 amino acids. CDR3 residues: CASSLRGGREETQYF. CDR3 DNA sequence: TGTGCCAGCAGCTTAAGGGGGGGCCGGGAAGAGACCCAGTACTTC.

The genes are TRBV4-3 and TRBJ1-2, with 7 bases identical to TRBD1. Germline V gives CDR1 LGHNA, CDR2 YSLEER. The trim removed 1 base at V and 5 bases at J, leaving 7 bases unmatched. The CDR3 sequence is 15 residues long. The CDR3 is CASSQVFDRDYGYTF. The CDR3 DNA sequence: TGCGCCAGCAGCCAAGTATTTGACAGGGATTATGGCTACACCTTC.

The chain combines TRBV5-4 with TRBJ2-5; D gene ambiguous. The DNA matches TRBJ2-7 better at its end, which makes the J call doubtful. This CDR3 has 12 residues. The germline gives CDR1 SGHNT, CDR2 YYREEE (reference sequence). CDR3 nucleotide sequence: TGTGCCAGCAGTCCAGAGTTGGGCGAGCAGTACTTC. This translates into CASSPELGEQYF.

V is TRBV27 and J is TRBJ2-1; TRBD1 might be the D (5 bases). The germline V gene has CDR1 MNHEY and CDR2 SMNVEV (reference sequence). CDR3 length: 15 amino acids. The V and J ends lost 2 bases and 6 bases respectively, with 14 bases between them. DNA for the CDR3: TGTGCCAGCAGTTTAGTTCAGGGCGTCGGCAATGAGCAGTTCTTC. Amino acids: CASSLVQGVGNEQFF.

This clone was detected a few times. The rearrangement links TRBV9 to TRBJ1-1; 8 bases are shared with TRBD1. This CDR3 spans 15 amino acids. CDR1 is SGDLS, CDR2 YYNGEE, per germline. V was clipped by 3 bases and J by 3 bases; unmatched bases: 7. CDR3 sequence reads: CASSAQTGEYTEAFF. In DNA form, the CDR3 reads TGTGCCAGCAGCGCCCAGACAGGGGAATACACTGAAGCTTTCTTT. The whole variable domain, filled in from reference TRBV9 and TRBJ1-1, reads DSGVTQTPKHLITATGQRVTLRCSPRSGDLSVYWYQQSLDQGLQFLIQYYNGEERAKGNILERFSAQQFPDLHSELNLSSLELGDSALYFCASSAQTGEYTEAFFGQGTRLTVV.

On this clone itself: Germline is not matched at one junction end, which may reflect a read error. The same CDR3 arises from other DNA sequences in this sample as well. The gene calls are TRBV7-2 and TRBJ2-3; TRBD2 matches 10 bases. The CDR3 sequence is 15 residues long. Germline V gene sequence: CDR1 SGHTA, CDR2 FQGNSA. CDR3 in DNA: TGTGCCAGCAGCCCAGATAGCGGGGGGACAGATACGCAATATTTT. Translating gives CASSPDSGGTDTQYF.

In this sample, this clone turned up a few times. The J gene is TRBJ1-6, the V gene TRBV7-9; 7 bases agree with TRBD1. The CDR3 contains 15 residues. Germline CDR1 and CDR2: SEHNR and FQNEAQ (reference sequence). The trim removed 4 bases at V and 7 bases at J, leaving 7 bases unmatched. The CDR3: CASSSPGTENSPLHF. Here the CDR3 DNA reads TGTGCCAGCAGCTCGCCCGGGACAGAGAATTCACCCCTCCACTTT.

The count of this clone is one. The chain has TRBV5-1 and TRBJ1-2; a weak D match, TRBD1 (6 bases). The germline V gene has CDR1 SGHRS and CDR2 YFSETQ. The CDR3 runs 16 residues. Between the trimmed V and J ends, which lost 6 bases and 8 bases, there was a span of 26 bases. CDR3 DNA: TGCGCCAGCACTCCTAGTTATGGGTCAGGGGCGGCCGGCTACACCTTC. Encoded protein: CASTPSYGSGAAGYTF.

The rearrangement uses TRBV19 and TRBJ2-6, with a weak D call TRBD1 (7 bases). The CDR3 length is 17 residues. V lost 7 bases and J lost 0, with 16 bases in between. Germline CDR1 and CDR2: LNHDA and SQIVND (reference sequence). The DNA for the CDR3 is TGTGCCAGTAACCCGGGACAGACTAGCTCTGGGGCCAACGTCCTGACTTTC. Its protein is CASNPGQTSSGANVLTF. The variable domain in full, with the rest retrieved from reference TRBV19 and TRBJ2-6, is DGGITQSPKYLFRKEGQNVTLSCEQNLNHDAMYWYRQDPGQGLRLIYYSQIVNDFQKGDIAEGYSVSREKKESFPLTVTSAQKNPTAFYLCASNPGQTSSGANVLTFGAGSRLTVL.

This chain's CDR3 is CASSDRGLTDTQYF. The CDR3 nucleotides are TGTGCCAGCAGTGACAGGGGTTTGACAGATACGCAGTATTTT. The chain has TRBV2 and TRBJ2-3; maybe TRBD1 (6 bases). Germline values: CDR1 SNHLY, CDR2 FYNNEI. Deletions cut 3 bases from V and 3 bases from J, with 10 bases between. The CDR3 sequence is 14 residues long. Together with reference TRBV2 and TRBJ2-3, the CDR3 gives the full variable domain: EPEVTQTPSHQVTQMGQEVILRCVPISNHLYFYWYRQILGQKVEFLVSFYNNEISEKSEIFDDQFSVERPDGSNFTLKIRSTKLEDSAMYFCASSDRGLTDTQYFGPGTRLTVL.

This clone was recorded only once. The rearrangement joins TRBV9 to TRBJ2-2; D ambiguous. Trimming cost V 4 bases and J 6 bases, with 13 bases left between them. Germline V gene lookup returns CDR1 SGDLS and CDR2 YYNGEE. CDR3 length: 14 residues. CDR3 coding DNA: TGTGCCAGCAGCCTCAGGATGTCCTCCGGGGAGCTGTTTTTT. Protein sequence: CASSLRMSSGELFF.

This chain uses TRBV5-1 with TRBJ1-5; 10 bases are shared with TRBD1. The trim removed 4 bases at V and 5 bases at J, leaving 6 bases unmatched. CDR3 size: 15 residues. CDR1 and CDR2 from the germline V gene are SGHRS and YFSETQ. The CDR3 protein is CASSRAGTGDQPQHF. The CDR3 DNA sequence: TGCGCCAGCAGCAGAGCCGGGACAGGGGATCAGCCCCAGCATTTT.

The chain joins TRBV5-8 to TRBJ2-7, with D possibly being TRBD2 (5 bases). This CDR3 is 13 amino acids long. V gave up 9 bases and J gave up 0 bases, with 13 bases separating them. Germline V lookup: CDR1 SGHTS, CDR2 YDEGEE. The CDR3 region has the DNA TGTGCCACCCCTCGGGGTCCCTCCTACGAGCAGTACTTC. This encodes CATPRGPSYEQYF.

The chain combines TRBV7-9 with TRBJ2-3; maybe TRBD1 (5 bases). The CDR3 has 14 amino acids. Germline CDR1 SEHNR, CDR2 FQNEAQ (reference sequence). The germline V and J ends were trimmed by 4 bases and 2 bases, with 10 bases remaining between them. The CDR3 coding sequence is TGTGCCAGCAGCTCGATGGACAACACAGATACGCAGTATTTT. Its protein product is CASSSMDNTDTQYF.

The chain combines TRBV5-6 with TRBJ1-6; D uncertain. Germline V CDR1 and CDR2: SGHDT, YYEEEE. V was shortened by 4 bases and J by 7 bases, with 12 bases between the two germline ends. This CDR3 region has 14 residues. CDR3 DNA sequence: TGTGCCAGCAGCCTCATGGGCCAAAATTCACCCCTCCACTTT. This encodes CASSLMGQNSPLHF.

This clone has a handful of counts. Other DNA sequences in this specimen translate into the identical CDR3. This chain links TRBV4-1 with TRBJ1-3; 8 bases are a match to TRBD1. The CDR3 runs 15 residues. Germline trimming cut 0 bases from V and 6 bases from J; bases unmatched to any gene: 4. Looked up from germline, CDR1 is MGHRA and CDR2 is YSYEKL. Written as DNA, the CDR3 is TGCGCCAGCAGCCAAGATGGGCAGGGGGCAAACACCATATATTTT. The encoded protein is CASSQDGQGANTIYF.

This chain links TRBV13 with TRBJ2-5; D not certain. Germline CDR1 and CDR2: PRHDT and FYEKMQ (reference sequence). V lost 5 bases and J lost 3, with 4 bases in between. This CDR3 has 11 amino acids. DNA for the CDR3: TGTGCCAGCAGCCTTAAAGAGACCCAGTACTTC. It translates to CASSLKETQYF.

The CDR3 coding sequence is TGCAGCGTTGAAGAAGACAGCCAGCAGTACTTC. Amino acid sequence: CSVEEDSQQYF. V is TRBV29-1 and J is TRBJ2-7, with D maybe TRBD1 (5 bases). V lost 0 bases and J lost 8, with 8 bases in between. There are 11 residues in the CDR3. Germline assignment: CDR1 SQVTM and CDR2 ANQGSEA.

The J gene is TRBJ2-7, the V gene TRBV7-6, with 8 bases identical to TRBD1. V was pared by 6 bases and J by 0 bases, with 4 bases of the junction left unmatched. Looked up from germline, CDR1 is SGHVS and CDR2 is FNYEAQ. This CDR3 spans 14 amino acids. The CDR3 DNA sequence: TGTGCCAGCAGTTCCGACAGGGGCTCCTACGAGCAGTACTTC. Protein sequence: CASSSDRGSYEQYF. The variable domain in full, with the rest retrieved from reference TRBV7-6 and TRBJ2-7, is GAGVSQSPRYKVTKRGQDVALRCDPISGHVSLYWYRQALGQGPEFLTYFNYEAQQDKSGLPNDRFSAERPEGSISTLTIQRTEQRDSAMYRCASSSDRGSYEQYFGPGTRLTVT.

The chain recombines TRBV18 with TRBJ2-3, with D uncertain. Trimming left V 3 bases short and J 0 bases short, with 10 bases between. The CDR3 is made up of 15 amino acids. Germline assignment: CDR1 KGHSH and CDR2 LQKENI. The CDR3 region has the DNA TGTGCCAGCTCACCGGGCAGTTCTAGCACAGATACGCAGTATTTT. As protein: CASSPGSSSTDTQYF.

The CDR3 nucleotides are TGTGCCTGGAGCCCTTCGACAGGCTCTGAAGCTTTCTTT. The encoded protein is CAWSPSTGSEAFF. The J gene is TRBJ1-1, the V gene TRBV30, with D possibly being TRBD1 (6 bases). The CDR3 runs to 13 residues. The V and J ends lost 3 bases and 6 bases respectively, with 14 bases between them. CDR1 is GTSNPN and CDR2 is SVGIG in the germline V gene (reference sequence).

The chain has TRBV5-1 and TRBJ1-6; D is ambiguous. This CDR3 region has 17 residues. Trimming pared 2 bases from V and 5 bases from J, leaving 17 bases between. Germline V lookup: CDR1 SGHRS, CDR2 YFSETQ. The CDR3 DNA follows: TGCGCCAGCAGCTTTGGCCTGGAGAGGGCCGATAATTCACCCCTCCACTTT. The encoded protein is CASSFGLERADNSPLHF.

The rearrangement joins TRBV6-5 to TRBJ2-7; D perhaps matches TRBD1 (5 bases). Trimming took off 2 bases at V and 5 bases at J, with 16 bases between the two ends. Per the germline V gene, CDR1 is MNHEY and CDR2 is SVGAGI. This CDR3 is built from 15 residues. The chain's CDR3 is CASSYRAGSLHEQYF. CDR3 in DNA: TGTGCCAGCAGTTACAGGGCAGGGTCTTTACACGAGCAGTACTTC.

The rearrangement uses TRBV19 and TRBJ1-2; D unresolved. The germline gives CDR1 LNHDA, CDR2 SQIVND (reference sequence). CDR3 size: 14 residues. Trimming stripped 3 bases from V and 2 bases from J, with 10 bases between. The CDR3 loop reads CASSIGSGNYGYTF. DNA of the CDR3: TGTGCCAGTAGTATTGGTTCCGGGAACTATGGCTACACCTTC.

V and J are TRBV27 and TRBJ1-5, with D perhaps TRBD1 (5 bases). CDR1 and CDR2 (germline): MNHEY, SMNVEV (reference sequence). This CDR3 is built from 14 residues. V gave up 5 bases and J gave up 3 bases, with 11 bases separating them. CDR3 loop: CASSPQDTNQPQHF. The CDR3 nucleotides are TGTGCCAGCAGTCCCCAGGACACCAATCAGCCCCAGCATTTT.